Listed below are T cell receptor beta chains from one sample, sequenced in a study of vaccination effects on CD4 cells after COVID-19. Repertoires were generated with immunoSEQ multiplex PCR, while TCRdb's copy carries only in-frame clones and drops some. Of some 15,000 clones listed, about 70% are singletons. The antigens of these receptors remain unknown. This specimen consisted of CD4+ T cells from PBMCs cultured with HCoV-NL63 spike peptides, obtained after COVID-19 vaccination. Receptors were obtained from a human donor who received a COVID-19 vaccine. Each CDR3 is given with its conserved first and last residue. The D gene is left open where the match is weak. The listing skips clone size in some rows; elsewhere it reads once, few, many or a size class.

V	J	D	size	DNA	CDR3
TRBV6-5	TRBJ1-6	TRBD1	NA	TGTGCCAGCATTCGACAGGGAATTAATTCACCCCTCCACTTT	CASIRQGINSPLHF
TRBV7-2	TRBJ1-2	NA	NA	TGTGCCAGCAGCCCCGGGACCCGGGGGTATGGCTACACCTTC	CASSPGTRGYGYTF
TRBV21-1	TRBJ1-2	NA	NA	TGTGCCAGCAGCAAAGTTCTACATCGGAACTATGGCTACACCTTC	CASSKVLHRNYGYTF
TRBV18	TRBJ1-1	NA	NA	TGTGCCAGCTCACCACAGAACACTGAAGCTTTCTTT	CASSPQNTEAFF
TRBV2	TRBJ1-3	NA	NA	TGTGCCAGCAGTGACAGGGCGGTTGGAAACACCATATATTTT	CASSDRAVGNTIYF
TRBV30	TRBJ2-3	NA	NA	TGTGCCTGGGAGAGGGGGGCCACAGATACGCAGTATTTT	CAWERGATDTQYF
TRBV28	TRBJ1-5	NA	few	TGTGCCAGCACCAGCGCCCGGAGCAATCAGCCCCAGCATTTT	CASTSARSNQPQHF
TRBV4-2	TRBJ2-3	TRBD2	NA	TGTGCCAGCAGCCAAGAACCGGCGGGAGGGCCCTGGTTGTATTTT	CASSQEPAGGPWLYF
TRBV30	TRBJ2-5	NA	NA	TGTGCCTGGAGTGTCCTCGGCCACCGGCGGGAGACCCAGTACTTC	CAWSVLGHRRETQYF
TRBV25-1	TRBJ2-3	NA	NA	TGTGCCAGCCAACTACGGAGGGGTACGCAGTATTTT	CASQLRRGTQYF
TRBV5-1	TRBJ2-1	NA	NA	TGCGCCAGCAGCTTGAGGCAGGCCTACAATGAGCAGTTCTTC	CASSLRQAYNEQFF
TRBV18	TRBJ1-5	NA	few	TGTGCCAGCTCACGAGGGAATCAGCCCCAGCATTTT	CASSRGNQPQHF
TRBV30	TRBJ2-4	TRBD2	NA	TGTGCCTGGAGTCCACGGGGGGGACTAGTAGCCAAAAACATTCAGTACTTC	CAWSPRGGLVAKNIQYF
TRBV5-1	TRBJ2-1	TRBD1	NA	TGCGCCAGCAGCTTGTTCGGGACAGGGGTTGGCAATGAGCAGTTCTTC	CASSLFGTGVGNEQFF
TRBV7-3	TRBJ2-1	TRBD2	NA	TGTGCCAGCAGCCCAGCGGGACTAGCGGGGGGGCGGGATGAGCAGTTCTTC	CASSPAGLAGGRDEQFF
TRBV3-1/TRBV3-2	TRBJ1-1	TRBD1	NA	TGTGCCAGCAGCTTCCAGGGGGCAAGGACTGAAGCTTTCTTT	CASSFQGARTEAFF
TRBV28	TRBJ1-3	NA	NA	TGTGCCAGCAGTCCCTCGGGGGGAACAAACACCATATATTTT	CASSPSGGTNTIYF
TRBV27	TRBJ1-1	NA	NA	TGTGCCAGCAGTTCCCCCTTAACCGGGAGGACTGAAGCTTTCTTT	CASSSPLTGRTEAFF
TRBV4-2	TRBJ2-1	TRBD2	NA	TGTGCCAGCAGCCAAGATCCTAGCGGGGTAGATGAGCAGTTCTTC	CASSQDPSGVDEQFF
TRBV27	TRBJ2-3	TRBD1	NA	TGTGCCAGCAGTCTGGGACAGGGGGCATTAGATACGCAGTATTTT	CASSLGQGALDTQYF
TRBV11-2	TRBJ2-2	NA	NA	TGTGCCAGCAGCCCAAGCACCGGGGAGCTGTTTTTT	CASSPSTGELFF
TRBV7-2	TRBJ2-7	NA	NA	TGTGCCAGCAGCTTAGAGGTAGCCCCCTACGAGCAGTACTTC	CASSLEVAPYEQYF
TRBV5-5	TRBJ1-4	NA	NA	TGTGCCAGCAGCCCTCTAGGGGAAAAACTGTTTTTT	CASSPLGEKLFF
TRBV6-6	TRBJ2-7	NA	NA	TGTGCCAGCAGTACAAATTACGAGCAGTACTTC	CASSTNYEQYF
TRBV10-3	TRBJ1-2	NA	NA	TGTGCCATCCGACCGACAGAGGGACGGGTTAACTATGGCTACACCTTC	CAIRPTEGRVNYGYTF
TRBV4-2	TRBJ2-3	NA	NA	TGTGCCAGCAGCCAAAGTAGTGGGGACTTCTATACGCAGTATTTT	CASSQSSGDFYTQYF
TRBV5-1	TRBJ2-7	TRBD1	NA	TGCGCCAGCAGCCTACGGACAGGGGGCGAGTACGAGCAGTACTTC	CASSLRTGGEYEQYF
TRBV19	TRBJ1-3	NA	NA	TGTGCCAGTAAGAGCCTCTCTGGAAACACCATATATTTT	CASKSLSGNTIYF
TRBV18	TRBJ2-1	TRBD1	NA	TGTGCCAGCTCACCGAGGACAGGGGCCGATGAGCAGTTCTTC	CASSPRTGADEQFF
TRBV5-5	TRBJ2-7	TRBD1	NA	TGTGCCAGCAGCTTTGGGGACAGGGTTTACGAGCAGTACTTC	CASSFGDRVYEQYF
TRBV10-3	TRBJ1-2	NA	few	TGTGCCATCAGTGAGTCGATGAACTATGGCTACACCTTC	CAISESMNYGYTF
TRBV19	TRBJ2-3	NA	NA	TGTGCCAGTAGTAACTCATGGGTTCCCACAGATACGCAGTATTTT	CASSNSWVPTDTQYF
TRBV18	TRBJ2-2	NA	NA	TGTGCCAGCGGTCCCGACACCGGGGAGCTGTTTTTT	CASGPDTGELFF
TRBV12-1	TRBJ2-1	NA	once	TGTGCCAGCAGCTTTGCGACAGGGGACTACAATGAGCAGTTCTTC	CASSFATGDYNEQFF
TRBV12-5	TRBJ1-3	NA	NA	TGTGCTAGTGGTTTTACCGGGGGCTCTGGAAACACCATATATTTT	CASGFTGGSGNTIYF
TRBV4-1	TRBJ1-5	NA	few	TGCGCCAGCAGCCCCCAAGGTAACCAGCCCCAGCATTTT	CASSPQGNQPQHF
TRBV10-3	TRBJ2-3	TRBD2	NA	TGTGCCATCAGGGAGGGACTAGCGGGGACTAGCACAGATACGCAGTATTTT	CAIREGLAGTSTDTQYF
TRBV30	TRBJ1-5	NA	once	TGTGCCTGGAGTGTACTTGGGGGAAATCAGCCCCAGCATTTT	CAWSVLGGNQPQHF
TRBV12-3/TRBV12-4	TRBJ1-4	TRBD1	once	TGTGCCAGCAGTTTAACAGGGGGGAAACTGTTTTTT	CASSLTGGKLFF
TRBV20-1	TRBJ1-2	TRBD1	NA	TGCAGTGCTAGTTTCCAGGGGGTTAACTATGGCTACACCTTC	CSASFQGVNYGYTF
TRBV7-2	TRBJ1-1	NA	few	TGTGCCAGCAGCTGGGGACGCACGAGTGAAGCTTTCTTT	CASSWGRTSEAFF
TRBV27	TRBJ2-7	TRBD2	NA	TGTGCCAGCAGTTTAACCCCCACTAGCGGGAGGGCCCTCTCCTACGAGCAGTACTTC	CASSLTPTSGRALSYEQYF
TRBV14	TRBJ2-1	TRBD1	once	TGTGCCAGCAGGCATTGGGACAGGGGGAATGAGCAGTTCTTC	CASRHWDRGNEQFF
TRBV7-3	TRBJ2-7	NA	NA	TGTGCCAGCAGTCCCGGCGCGGGCTCCTACGAGCAGTACTTC	CASSPGAGSYEQYF
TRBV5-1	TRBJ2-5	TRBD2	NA	TGCGCCAGCAGCTTGAATGCTAGCGGGATTAGACAAGAGACCCAGTACTTC	CASSLNASGIRQETQYF
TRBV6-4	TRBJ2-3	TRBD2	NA	TGTGCCAGCAGTGACTCGACTAGCGGGGGCACAGATACGCAGTATTTT	CASSDSTSGGTDTQYF
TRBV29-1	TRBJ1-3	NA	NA	TGCAGCGTTGAACGATTAGACAGTTACTCTGGAAACACCATATATTTT	CSVERLDSYSGNTIYF